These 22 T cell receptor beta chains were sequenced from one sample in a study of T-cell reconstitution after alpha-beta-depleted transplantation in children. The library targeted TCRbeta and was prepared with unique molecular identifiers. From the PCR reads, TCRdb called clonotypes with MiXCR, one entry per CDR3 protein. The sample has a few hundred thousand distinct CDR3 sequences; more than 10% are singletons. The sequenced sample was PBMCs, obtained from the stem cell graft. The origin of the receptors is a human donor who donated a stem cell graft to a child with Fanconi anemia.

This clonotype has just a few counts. The CDR3 nucleotides are TGCGCCAGCAGCTTAAATGCCGAGGAGCTGTTTTTT. Protein: CASSLNAEELFF. The chain has TRBV5-1 and TRBJ2-2; D gene unclear. Trimming stripped 2 bases from V and 10 bases from J, with 9 bases between. The CDR3 covers 12 residues. Per germline, CDR1 SGHRS and CDR2 YFSETQ.

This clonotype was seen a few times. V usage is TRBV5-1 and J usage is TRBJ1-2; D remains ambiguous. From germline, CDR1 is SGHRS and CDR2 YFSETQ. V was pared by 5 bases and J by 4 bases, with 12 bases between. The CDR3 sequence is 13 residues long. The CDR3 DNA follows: TGCGCCAGCAGGCCAGCCCGGGGCTATGGCTACACCTTC. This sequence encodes CASRPARGYGYTF. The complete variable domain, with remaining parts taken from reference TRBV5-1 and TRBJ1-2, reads KAGVTQTPRYLIKTRGQQVTLSCSPISGHRSVSWYQQTPGQGLQFLFEYFSETQRNKGNFPGRFSGRQFSNSRSEMNVSTLELGDSALYLCASRPARGYGYTFGSGTRLTVV.

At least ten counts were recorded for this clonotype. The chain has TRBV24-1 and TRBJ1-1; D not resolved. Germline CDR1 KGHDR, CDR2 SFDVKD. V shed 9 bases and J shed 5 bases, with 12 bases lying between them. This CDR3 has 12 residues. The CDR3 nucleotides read TGTGCCACCGGCGGGGTAGGGACTGAAGCTTTCTTT. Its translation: CATGGVGTEAFF.

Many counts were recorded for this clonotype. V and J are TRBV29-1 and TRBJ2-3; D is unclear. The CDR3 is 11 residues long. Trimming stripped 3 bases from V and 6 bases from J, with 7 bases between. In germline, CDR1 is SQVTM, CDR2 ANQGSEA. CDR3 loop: CSVDASDTQYF. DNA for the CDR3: TGCAGCGTTGATGCCTCCGATACGCAGTATTTT.

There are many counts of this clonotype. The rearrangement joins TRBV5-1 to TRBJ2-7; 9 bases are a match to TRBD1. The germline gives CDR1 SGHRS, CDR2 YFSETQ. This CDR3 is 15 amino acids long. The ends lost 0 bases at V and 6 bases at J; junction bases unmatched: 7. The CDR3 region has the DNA TGCGCCAGCAGCTTGGATGGGACAGGGTGGTCCGAGCAGTACTTC. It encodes CASSLDGTGWSEQYF.

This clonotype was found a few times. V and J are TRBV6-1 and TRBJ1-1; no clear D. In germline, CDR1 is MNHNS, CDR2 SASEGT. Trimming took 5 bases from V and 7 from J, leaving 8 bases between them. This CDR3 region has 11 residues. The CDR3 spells CASSPGSEAFF. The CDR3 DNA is TGTGCCAGCAGTCCCGGCAGTGAAGCTTTCTTT.

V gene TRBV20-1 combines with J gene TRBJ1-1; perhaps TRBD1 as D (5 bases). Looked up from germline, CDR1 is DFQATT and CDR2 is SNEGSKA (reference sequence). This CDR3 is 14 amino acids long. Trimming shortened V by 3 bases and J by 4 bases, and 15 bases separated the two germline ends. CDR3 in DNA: TGCAGTGCTAGCCGCTCTGCTAGGGGCACTGAAGCTTTCTTT. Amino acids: CSASRSARGTEAFF.

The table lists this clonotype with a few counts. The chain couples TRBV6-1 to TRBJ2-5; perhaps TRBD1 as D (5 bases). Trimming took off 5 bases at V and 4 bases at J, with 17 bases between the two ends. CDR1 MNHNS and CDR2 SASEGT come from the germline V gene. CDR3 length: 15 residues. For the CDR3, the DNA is TGTGCCAGCAGTCCGTTAGCAGGGTCCCCAGAGACCCAGTACTTC. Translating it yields CASSPLAGSPETQYF.

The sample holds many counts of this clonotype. The CDR3 DNA follows: TGCGCCAGCAGGGAAGCAAGCTCTGGGGCCAACGTCCTGACTTTC. Translated, it gives CASREASSGANVLTF. The chain is built from TRBV5-1 and TRBJ2-6, with D unresolved. The CDR3 runs 15 residues. The ends were cut back, 5 bases at V and 0 bases at J, with 9 bases in the middle. The V gene's germline CDR1 is SGHRS and CDR2 YFSETQ. Based on the CDR3 plus reference TRBV5-1 and TRBJ2-6, the full variable domain is KAGVTQTPRYLIKTRGQQVTLSCSPISGHRSVSWYQQTPGQGLQFLFEYFSETQRNKGNFPGRFSGRQFSNSRSEMNVSTLELGDSALYLCASREASSGANVLTFGAGSRLTVL.

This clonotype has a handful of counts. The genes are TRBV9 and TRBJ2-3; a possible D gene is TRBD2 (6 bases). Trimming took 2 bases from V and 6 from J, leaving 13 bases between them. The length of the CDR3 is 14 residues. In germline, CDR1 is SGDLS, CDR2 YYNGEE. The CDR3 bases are TGTGCCAGCAGCGTCCAGCCGGGGGTTGATACGCAGTATTTT. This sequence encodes CASSVQPGVDTQYF.

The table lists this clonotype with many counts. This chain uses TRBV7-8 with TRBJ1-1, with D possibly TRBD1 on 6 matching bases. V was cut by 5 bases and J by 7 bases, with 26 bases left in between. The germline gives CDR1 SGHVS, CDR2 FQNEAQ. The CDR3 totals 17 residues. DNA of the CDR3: TGTGCCAGCAGCCGTACAGGGAGGCTGACTCCGTACTTTGAAGCTTTCTTT. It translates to CASSRTGRLTPYFEAFF.

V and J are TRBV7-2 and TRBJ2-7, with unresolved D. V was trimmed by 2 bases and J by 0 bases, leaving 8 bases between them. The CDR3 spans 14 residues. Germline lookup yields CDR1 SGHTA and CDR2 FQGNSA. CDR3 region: CASSLSRSSYEQYF. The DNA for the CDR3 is TGTGCCAGCAGCTTATCTCGGAGCTCCTACGAGCAGTACTTC.

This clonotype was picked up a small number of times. The CDR3 sequence is CASRGGDYGYTF. The CDR3 DNA reads as TGTGCCAGCCGGGGGGGCGACTATGGCTACACCTTC. V and J are TRBV27 and TRBJ1-2; tentative D call: TRBD1 (6 bases). The germline V gene encodes CDR1 MNHEY and CDR2 SMNVEV (reference sequence). CDR3 length equals 12 residues. With 8 bases removed from V and 3 bases from J, the gap between germline ends came to 10 bases.

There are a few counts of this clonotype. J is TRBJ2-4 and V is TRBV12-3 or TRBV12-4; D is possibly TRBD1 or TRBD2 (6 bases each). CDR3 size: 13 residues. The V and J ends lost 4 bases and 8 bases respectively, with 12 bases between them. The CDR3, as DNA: TGTGCCAGCAGTTACAGGGAGGCGGACATTCAGTACTTC. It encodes CASSYREADIQYF.

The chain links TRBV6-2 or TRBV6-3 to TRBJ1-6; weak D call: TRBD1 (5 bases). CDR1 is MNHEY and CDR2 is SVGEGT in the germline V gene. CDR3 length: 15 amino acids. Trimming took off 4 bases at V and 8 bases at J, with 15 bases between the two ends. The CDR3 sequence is CASSSEGSSHSPLHF. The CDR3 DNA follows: TGTGCCAGCAGTTCGGAGGGGTCCTCGCATTCACCCCTCCACTTT.

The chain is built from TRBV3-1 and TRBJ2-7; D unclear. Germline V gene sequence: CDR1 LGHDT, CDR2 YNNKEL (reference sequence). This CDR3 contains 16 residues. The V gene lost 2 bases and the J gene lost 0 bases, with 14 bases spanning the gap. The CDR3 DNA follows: TGTGCCAGCAGCCAAATCGGTCCCCATACCTCCTACGAGCAGTACGTC. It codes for CASSQIGPHTSYEQYV.

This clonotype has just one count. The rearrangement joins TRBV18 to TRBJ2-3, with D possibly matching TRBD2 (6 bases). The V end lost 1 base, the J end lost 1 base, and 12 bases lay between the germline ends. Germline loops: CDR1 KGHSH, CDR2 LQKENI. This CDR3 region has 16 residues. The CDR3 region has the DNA TGTGCCAGCTCACCACAACTAGCAGGAGGCACAGATACGCAGTATTTT. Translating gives CASSPQLAGGTDTQYF.

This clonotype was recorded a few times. The CDR3: CASSQDSQGSGELFF. Here the CDR3 DNA reads TGCGCCAGCAGCCAAGATTCCCAGGGCAGCGGGGAGCTGTTTTTT. The chain recombines TRBV4-3 with TRBJ2-2; TRBD1 is a possible D gene (5 bases). Trimming took off 0 bases at V and 7 bases at J, with 12 bases between the two ends. The CDR3 has 15 residues. Germline assignment: CDR1 LGHNA and CDR2 YSLEER.

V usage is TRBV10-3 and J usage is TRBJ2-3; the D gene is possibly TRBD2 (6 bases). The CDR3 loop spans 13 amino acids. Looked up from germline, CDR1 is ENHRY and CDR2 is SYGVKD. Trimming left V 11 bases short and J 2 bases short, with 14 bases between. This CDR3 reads CAASSGPTDTQYF. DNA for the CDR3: TGTGCCGCCAGCAGCGGGCCCACAGATACGCAGTATTTT.

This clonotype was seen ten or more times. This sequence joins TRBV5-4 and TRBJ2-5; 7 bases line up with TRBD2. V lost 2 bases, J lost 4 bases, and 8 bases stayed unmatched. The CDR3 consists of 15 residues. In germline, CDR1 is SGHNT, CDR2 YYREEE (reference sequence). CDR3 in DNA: TGTGCCAGCAGCTTCCCCGGGGGAGGGCGAGAGACCCAGTACTTC. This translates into CASSFPGGGRETQYF.

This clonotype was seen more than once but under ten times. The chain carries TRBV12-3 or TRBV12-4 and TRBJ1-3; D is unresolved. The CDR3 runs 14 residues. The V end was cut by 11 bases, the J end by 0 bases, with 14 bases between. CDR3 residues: CADRPFTSGNTIYF. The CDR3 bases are TGTGCCGATCGACCTTTCACCTCTGGAAACACCATATATTTT.

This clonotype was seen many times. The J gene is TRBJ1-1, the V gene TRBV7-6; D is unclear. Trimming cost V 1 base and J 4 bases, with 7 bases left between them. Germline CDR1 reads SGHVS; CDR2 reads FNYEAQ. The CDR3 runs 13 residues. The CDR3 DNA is TGTGCCAGCAGCTTAGACGAAGGCACTGAAGCTTTCTTT. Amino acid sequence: CASSLDEGTEAFF.